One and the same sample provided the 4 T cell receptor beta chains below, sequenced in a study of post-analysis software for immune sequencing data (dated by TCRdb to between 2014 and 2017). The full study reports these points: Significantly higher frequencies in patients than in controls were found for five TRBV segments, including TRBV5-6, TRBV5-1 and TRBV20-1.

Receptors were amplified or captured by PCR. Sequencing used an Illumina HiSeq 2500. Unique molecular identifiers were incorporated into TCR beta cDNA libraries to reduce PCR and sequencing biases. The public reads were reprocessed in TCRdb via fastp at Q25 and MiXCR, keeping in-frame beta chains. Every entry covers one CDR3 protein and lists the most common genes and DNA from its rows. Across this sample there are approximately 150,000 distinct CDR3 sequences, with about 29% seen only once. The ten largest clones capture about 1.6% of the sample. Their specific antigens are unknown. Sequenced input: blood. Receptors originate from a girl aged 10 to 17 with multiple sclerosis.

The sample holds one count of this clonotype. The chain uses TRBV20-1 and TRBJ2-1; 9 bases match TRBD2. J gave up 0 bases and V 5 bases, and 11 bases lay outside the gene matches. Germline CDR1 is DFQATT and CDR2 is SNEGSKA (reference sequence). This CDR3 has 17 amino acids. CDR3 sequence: CSADGETSGGSYNEQFF. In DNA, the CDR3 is TGCAGTGCTGACGGGGAGACTAGCGGAGGCTCCTACAATGAGCAGTTCTTC.

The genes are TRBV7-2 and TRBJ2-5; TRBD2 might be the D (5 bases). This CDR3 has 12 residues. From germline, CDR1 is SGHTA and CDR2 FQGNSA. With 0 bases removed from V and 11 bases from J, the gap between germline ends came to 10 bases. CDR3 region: CASSLALGKQYF. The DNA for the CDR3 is TGTGCCAGCAGCTTAGCGCTCGGGAAGCAGTACTTC.

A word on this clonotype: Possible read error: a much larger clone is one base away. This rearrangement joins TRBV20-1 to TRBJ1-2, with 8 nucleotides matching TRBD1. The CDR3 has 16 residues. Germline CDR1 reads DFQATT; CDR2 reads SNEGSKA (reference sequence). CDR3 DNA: TGCAGTGCTAGAGATTCGGGGACAGGCGTTAACTATAGCTACACCTTC. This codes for CSARDSGTGVNYSYTF.

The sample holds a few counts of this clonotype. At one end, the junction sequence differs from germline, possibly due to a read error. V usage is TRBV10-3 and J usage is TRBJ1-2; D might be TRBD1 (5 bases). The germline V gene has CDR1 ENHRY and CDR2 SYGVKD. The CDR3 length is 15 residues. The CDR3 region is CAIEKGPGANYGYIF. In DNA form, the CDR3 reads TGTGCCATCGAAAAGGGTCCTGGGGCTAACTATGGCTACATCTTC.